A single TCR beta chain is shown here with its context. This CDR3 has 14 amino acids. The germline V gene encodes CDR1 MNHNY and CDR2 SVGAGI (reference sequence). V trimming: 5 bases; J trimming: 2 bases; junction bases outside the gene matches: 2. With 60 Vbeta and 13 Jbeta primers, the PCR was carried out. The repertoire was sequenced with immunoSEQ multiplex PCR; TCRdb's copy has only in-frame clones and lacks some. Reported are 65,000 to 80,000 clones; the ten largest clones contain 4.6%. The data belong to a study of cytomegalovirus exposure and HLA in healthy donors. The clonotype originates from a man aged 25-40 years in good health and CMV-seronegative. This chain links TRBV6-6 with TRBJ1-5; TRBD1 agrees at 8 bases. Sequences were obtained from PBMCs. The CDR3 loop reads CASSDRGGNQPQHF. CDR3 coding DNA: TGTGCCAGCAGTGACAGGGGAGGCAATCAGCCCCAGCATTTT.